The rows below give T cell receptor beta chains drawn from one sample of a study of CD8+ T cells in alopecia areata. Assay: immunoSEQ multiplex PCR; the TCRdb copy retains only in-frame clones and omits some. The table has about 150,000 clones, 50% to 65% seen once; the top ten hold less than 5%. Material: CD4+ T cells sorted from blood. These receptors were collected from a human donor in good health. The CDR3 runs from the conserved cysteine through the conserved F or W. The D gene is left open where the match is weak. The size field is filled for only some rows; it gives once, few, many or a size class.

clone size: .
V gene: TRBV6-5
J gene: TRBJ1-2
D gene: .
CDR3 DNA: TGTGCCAGCAGTGAAGTAGGAGGAGCCACCTTC
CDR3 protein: CASSEVGGATF

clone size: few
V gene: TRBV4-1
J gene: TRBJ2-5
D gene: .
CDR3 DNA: TGCGCCAGCAGCCTTGCGCGCGAGCAGCAAGAGACCCAGTACTTC
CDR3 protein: CASSLAREQQETQYF

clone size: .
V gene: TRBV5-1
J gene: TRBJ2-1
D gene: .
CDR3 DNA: TGCGCCAGCAGCTCCGGGCCAGTTATTGAGCAGTTCTTC
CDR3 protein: CASSSGPVIEQFF

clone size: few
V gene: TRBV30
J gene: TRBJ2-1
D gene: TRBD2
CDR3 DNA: TGTGCCCGGAGGACTAGCGGGCTGTACAATGAGCAGTTCTTC
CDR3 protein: CARRTSGLYNEQFF

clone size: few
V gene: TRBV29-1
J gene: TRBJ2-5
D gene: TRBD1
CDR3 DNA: TGCAGCGTCCCGGGACAGACTCAAGAGACCCAGTACTTC
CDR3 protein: CSVPGQTQETQYF

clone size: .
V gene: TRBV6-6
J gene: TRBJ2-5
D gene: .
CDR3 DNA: TGTGCCAGCAGTTACGGGGGAGAGGAGACCCAGTACTTC
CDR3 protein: CASSYGGEETQYF

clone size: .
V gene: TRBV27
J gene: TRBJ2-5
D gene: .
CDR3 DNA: TGTGCCAGCGGCACGAAAGAGACCCAGTACTTC
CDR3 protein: CASGTKETQYF

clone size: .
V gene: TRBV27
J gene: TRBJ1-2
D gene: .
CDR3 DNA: TGTGCCAGCAGTTTATTGGGCCAATCTAACTATGGCTACACCTTC
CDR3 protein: CASSLLGQSNYGYTF

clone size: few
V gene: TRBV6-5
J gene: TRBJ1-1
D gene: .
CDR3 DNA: TGTGCCAGCAGTGAAACAGGGTCGGGTGAAGCTTTCTTT
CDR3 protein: CASSETGSGEAFF

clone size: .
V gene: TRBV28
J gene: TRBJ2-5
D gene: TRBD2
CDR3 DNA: TGTGCCAGCAGTCCGGGACTAGCGGGAGGGGGGACCCAGTACTTC
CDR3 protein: CASSPGLAGGGTQYF

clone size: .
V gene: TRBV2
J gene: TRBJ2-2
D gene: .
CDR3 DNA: TGTGCCAGCAGTGAGGTGGCAGGGGAAACCGGGGAGCTGTTTTTT
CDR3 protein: CASSEVAGETGELFF

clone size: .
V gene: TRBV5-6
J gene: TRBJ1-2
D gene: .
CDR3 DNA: TGTGCCAGCAGCGGCGAGGGGATATATGGCTACACCTTC
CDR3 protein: CASSGEGIYGYTF

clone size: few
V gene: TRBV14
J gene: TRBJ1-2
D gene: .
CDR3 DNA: TGTGCCAGCAGCCAAGAGACAGGAATCGGCGGCTACACCTTC
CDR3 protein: CASSQETGIGGYTF

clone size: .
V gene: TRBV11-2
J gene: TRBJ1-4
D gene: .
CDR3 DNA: TGTGCCAGCAGCTCGGACAGAATTGCAACTAATGAAAAACTGTTTTTT
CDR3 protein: CASSSDRIATNEKLFF

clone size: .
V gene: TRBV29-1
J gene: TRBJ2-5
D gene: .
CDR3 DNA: TGCAGCTCAACTTTAGGGGGGGAGACCCAGTACTTC
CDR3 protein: CSSTLGGETQYF

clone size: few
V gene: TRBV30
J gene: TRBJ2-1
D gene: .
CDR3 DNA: TGTGCCTGGAGTCTTGTAGGTGAGCAGTTCTTC
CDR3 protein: CAWSLVGEQFF

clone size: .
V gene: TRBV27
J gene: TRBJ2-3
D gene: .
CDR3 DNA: TGTGCCAGCAGGAGGAAGGGGCCAAGCACAGATACGCAGTATTTT
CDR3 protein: CASRRKGPSTDTQYF

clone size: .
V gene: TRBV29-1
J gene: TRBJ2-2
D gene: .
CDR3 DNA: TGCAGCGGTTCAGGATTGAACACCGGGGAGCTGTTTTTT
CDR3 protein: CSGSGLNTGELFF

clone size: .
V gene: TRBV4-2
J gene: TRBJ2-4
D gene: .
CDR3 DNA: TGTGCCAGCAGCCAAGCCAGGGGGGCCCAGGGCATTCAGTACTTC
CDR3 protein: CASSQARGAQGIQYF

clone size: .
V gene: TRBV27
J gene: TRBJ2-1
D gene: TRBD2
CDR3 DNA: TGTGCCAGCAGTCCGTGGACTAGCGTCCACAATGAGCAGTTCTTC
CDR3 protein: CASSPWTSVHNEQFF

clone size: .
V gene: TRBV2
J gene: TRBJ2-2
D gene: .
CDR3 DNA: TGTGCCTCCCGGACGGCATGGACCGGGGAGCTGTTTTTT
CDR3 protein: CASRTAWTGELFF

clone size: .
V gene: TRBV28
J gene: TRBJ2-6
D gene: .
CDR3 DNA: TGTGCCAGCAGTCAGGGACGGTGGGCCAACGTCCTGACTTTC
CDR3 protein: CASSQGRWANVLTF

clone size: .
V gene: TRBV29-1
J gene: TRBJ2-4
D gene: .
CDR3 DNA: TGCAGCGTTGAAGATCGCATAACAGCCAAAAACATTCAGTACTTC
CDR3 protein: CSVEDRITAKNIQYF

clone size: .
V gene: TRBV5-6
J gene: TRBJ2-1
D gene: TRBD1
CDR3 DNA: TGTGCCAGCAGCCCCGTGCGGACAGGGCGAGGCGAGCAGTTCTTC
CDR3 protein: CASSPVRTGRGEQFF

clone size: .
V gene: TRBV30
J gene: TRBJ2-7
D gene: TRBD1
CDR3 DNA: TGTGCCTGGAGTACGGGACAGGGCTCTCGGGAGCAGTACTTC
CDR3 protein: CAWSTGQGSREQYF

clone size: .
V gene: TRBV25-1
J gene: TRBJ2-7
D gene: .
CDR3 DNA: TGTGCCAGCAGTTTAACCGGGAGCAGCTACGAGCAGTACTTC
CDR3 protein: CASSLTGSSYEQYF

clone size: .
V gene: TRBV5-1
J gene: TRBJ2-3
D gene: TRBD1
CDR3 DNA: TGCGCCAGCAGCTTGATCGGGACAGGGAAAACAGATACGCAGTATTTT
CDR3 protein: CASSLIGTGKTDTQYF

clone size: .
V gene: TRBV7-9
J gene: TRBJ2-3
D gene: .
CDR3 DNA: TGTGCCAGCAGCCCCCGGACAGTTGGCGATACGCAGTATTTT
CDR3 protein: CASSPRTVGDTQYF

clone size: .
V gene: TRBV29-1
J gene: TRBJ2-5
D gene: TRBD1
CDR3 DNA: TGCAGCGTTCCGGGACAGGGTCAAGAGACCCAGTACTTC
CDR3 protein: CSVPGQGQETQYF

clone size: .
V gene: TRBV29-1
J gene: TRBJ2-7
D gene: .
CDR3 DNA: TGCAGCGGGGGTGCGCAAGGCGAGCAGTACTTC
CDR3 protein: CSGGAQGEQYF

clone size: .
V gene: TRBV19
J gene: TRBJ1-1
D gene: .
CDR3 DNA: TGTGCCAGTAGACGGGACACGGACACTGAAGCTTTCTTT
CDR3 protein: CASRRDTDTEAFF

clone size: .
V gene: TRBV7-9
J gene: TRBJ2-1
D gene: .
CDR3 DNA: TGTGCCAGCAGCTCTGTATTCCGGGGCAATGAGCAGTTCTTC
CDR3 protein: CASSSVFRGNEQFF

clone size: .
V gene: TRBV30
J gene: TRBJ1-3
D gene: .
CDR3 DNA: TGTGCCTGGACAGGGAACTCTGGAAACACCATATATTTT
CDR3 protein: CAWTGNSGNTIYF

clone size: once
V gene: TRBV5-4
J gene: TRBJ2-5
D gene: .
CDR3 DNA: TGTGCCAGCAGCTCCCCCTCCCAGGAGACCCAGTACTTC
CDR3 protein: CASSSPSQETQYF

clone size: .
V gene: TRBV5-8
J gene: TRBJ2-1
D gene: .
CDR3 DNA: TGTGCCAGCGCAATGAGACGAGTAGGTGAGCAGTTCTTC
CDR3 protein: CASAMRRVGEQFF

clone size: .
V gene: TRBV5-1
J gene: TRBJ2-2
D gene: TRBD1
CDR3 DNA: TGCGCCAGCAGCTACCGACAGGGGATGGGCACCGGGGAGCTGTTTTTT
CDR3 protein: CASSYRQGMGTGELFF

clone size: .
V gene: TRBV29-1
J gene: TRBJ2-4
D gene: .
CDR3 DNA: TGCAGCGTTGAAGAGGTCAGGAGCTGGGCCAAAAACATTCAGTACTTC
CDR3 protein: CSVEEVRSWAKNIQYF

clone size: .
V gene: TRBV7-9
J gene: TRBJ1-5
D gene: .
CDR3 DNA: TGTGCCAGCAGCTTCGGGGGGAATCAGCCCCAGCATTTT
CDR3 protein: CASSFGGNQPQHF

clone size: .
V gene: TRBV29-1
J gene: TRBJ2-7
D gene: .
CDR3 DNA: TGCAGCGTATTTTCCTACGAGCAGTACTTC
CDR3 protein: CSVFSYEQYF

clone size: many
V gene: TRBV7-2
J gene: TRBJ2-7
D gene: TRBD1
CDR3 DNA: TGTGCCAGCAGCCGGGACAGGGCCTCCTACGAGCAGTACTTC
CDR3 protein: CASSRDRASYEQYF

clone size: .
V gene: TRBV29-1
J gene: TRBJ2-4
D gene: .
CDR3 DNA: TGCAGCGTTGAAGCGAGCGCCCGAAACATTCAGTACTTC
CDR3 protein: CSVEASARNIQYF

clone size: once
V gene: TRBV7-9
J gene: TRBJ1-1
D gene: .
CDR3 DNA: TGTGCCAGCAGGGTTGCCACTGAAGCTTTCTTT
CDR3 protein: CASRVATEAFF

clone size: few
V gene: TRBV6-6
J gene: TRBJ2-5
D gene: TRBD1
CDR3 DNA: TGTGCCAGCAGACTCCCGGGACAGCAAGAGACCCAGTACTTC
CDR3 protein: CASRLPGQQETQYF

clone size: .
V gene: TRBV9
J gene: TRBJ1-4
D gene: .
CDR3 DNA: TGTGCCAGCAGCGTAGGTCAGGCGCATGAAAAACTGTTTTTT
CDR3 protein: CASSVGQAHEKLFF

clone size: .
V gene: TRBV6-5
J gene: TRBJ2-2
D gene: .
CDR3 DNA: TGTGCCAGCAGACTCACAGGGTTTGGTGCCGGGGAGCTGTTTTTT
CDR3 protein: CASRLTGFGAGELFF

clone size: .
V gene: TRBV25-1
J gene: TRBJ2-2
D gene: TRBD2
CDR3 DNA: TGTGCCAGCAGTGACCCGCTGACTAGCGGGAACACCGGGGAGCTGTTTTTT
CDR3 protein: CASSDPLTSGNTGELFF

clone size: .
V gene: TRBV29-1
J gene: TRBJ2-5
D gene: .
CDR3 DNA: TGCAGCGTTGAAATCGGTTTGCAGGACGGGACCCAGTACTTC
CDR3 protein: CSVEIGLQDGTQYF

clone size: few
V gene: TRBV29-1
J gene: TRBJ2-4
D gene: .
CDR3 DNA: TGCAGCGTTGATTTCCGAGACATTCAGTACTTC
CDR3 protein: CSVDFRDIQYF

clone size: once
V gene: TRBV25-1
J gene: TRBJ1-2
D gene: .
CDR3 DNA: TGTGCCAGCAGTGATCCGTGGGTCTCATATGGCTACACCTTC
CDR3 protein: CASSDPWVSYGYTF